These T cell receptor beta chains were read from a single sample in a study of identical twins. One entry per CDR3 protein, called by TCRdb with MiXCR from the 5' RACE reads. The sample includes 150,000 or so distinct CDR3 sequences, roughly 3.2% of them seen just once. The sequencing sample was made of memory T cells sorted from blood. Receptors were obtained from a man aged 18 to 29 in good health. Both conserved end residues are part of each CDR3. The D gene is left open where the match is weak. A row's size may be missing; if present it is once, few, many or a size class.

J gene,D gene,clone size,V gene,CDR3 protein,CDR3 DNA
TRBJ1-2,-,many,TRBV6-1,CASSLGGGSGNYGYTF,TGTGCCAGCAGCCTCGGCGGGGGTTCGGGGAACTATGGCTACACCTTC
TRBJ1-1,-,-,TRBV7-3,CATFRGEPEAFF,TGTGCCACTTTCCGCGGAGAGCCTGAAGCTTTCTTT
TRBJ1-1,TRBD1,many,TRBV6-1,CASRPSGDRGTAFF,TGTGCCAGCAGACCCTCCGGGGACAGGGGAACGGCTTTCTTT
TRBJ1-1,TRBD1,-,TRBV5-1,CASSLAGDREAFF,TGCGCCAGCAGCTTGGCCGGGGACAGGGAAGCTTTCTTT
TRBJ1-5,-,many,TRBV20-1,CSAREGRGLNNQPQHF,TGCAGTGCTAGAGAGGGCAGGGGCCTCAATAATCAGCCCCAGCATTTT
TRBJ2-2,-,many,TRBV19,CASKKGIETGELFF,TGTGCCAGTAAAAAAGGAATAGAAACTGGGGAGCTGTTTTTT
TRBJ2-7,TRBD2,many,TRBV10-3,CAISEIAGAFSYEQYF,TGTGCCATCAGTGAAATAGCGGGAGCCTTCTCCTACGAGCAGTACTTC
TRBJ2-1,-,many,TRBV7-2,CASSRDFEPYNEQFF,TGTGCCAGCAGCCGGGACTTTGAGCCCTACAATGAGCAGTTCTTC
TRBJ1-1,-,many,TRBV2,CASRVETEAFF,TGTGCCAGCAGGGTGGAGACTGAAGCTTTCTTT
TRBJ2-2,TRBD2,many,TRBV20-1,CSARLAGKDTGELFF,TGCAGTGCTAGATTAGCGGGGAAGGACACCGGGGAGCTGTTTTTT
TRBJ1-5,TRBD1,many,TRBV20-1,CSARDRNPRDQPQHF,TGCAGTGCCCGGGACAGGAATCCCAGGGATCAGCCCCAGCATTTT
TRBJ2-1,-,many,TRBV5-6,CASSSRPKLYNEQFF,TGTGCCAGCAGCTCCCGGCCGAAGCTATACAATGAGCAGTTCTTC
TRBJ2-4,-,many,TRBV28,CASSLGSLAKNIQYF,TGTGCCAGCAGTCTGGGGTCTCTAGCCAAAAACATTCAGTACTTC
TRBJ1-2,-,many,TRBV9,CASSTPPAYGYTF,TGTGCCAGCAGCACACCTCCGGCCTATGGCTACACCTTC
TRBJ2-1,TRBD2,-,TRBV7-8,CASSFPAGGSYNEQFF,TGTGCCAGCAGCTTTCCGGCGGGAGGCTCCTACAATGAGCAGTTCTTC
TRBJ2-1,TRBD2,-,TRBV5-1,CASSLVVAGDVDEQFF,TGCGCCAGCAGCTTGGTTGTAGCGGGAGATGTGGATGAGCAGTTCTTC
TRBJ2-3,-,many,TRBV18,CASSPFVGDTQYF,TGTGCCAGCTCACCGTTTGTAGGAGATACGCAGTATTTT
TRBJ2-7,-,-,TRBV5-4,CASSSSGTFPYEQYF,TGTGCCAGCAGCTCGTCTGGGACATTCCCCTACGAGCAGTACTTC
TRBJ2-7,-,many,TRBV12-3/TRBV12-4,CASSLTYEQYF,TGTGCCAGCAGTTTAACCTACGAGCAGTACTTC
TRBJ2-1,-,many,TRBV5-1,CASSFVRGGDEQFF,TGCGCCAGCAGCTTTGTCAGGGGAGGGGATGAGCAGTTCTTC
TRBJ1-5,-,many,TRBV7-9,CASSLHPIGREGQPQHF,TGTGCCAGCAGCTTACACCCCATCGGCAGGGAGGGTCAGCCCCAGCATTTT
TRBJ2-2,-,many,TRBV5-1,CASSFSGASNTGELFF,TGCGCCAGCAGCTTTTCGGGGGCGTCGAACACCGGGGAGCTGTTTTTT
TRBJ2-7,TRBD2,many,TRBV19,CASSLRLAGYEQYF,TGTGCCAGTAGTCTCAGACTAGCGGGATACGAGCAGTACTTC
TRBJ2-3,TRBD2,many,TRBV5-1,CASSLTGGWGTDTQYF,TGCGCCAGCAGCTTGACGGGGGGTTGGGGCACAGATACGCAGTATTTT
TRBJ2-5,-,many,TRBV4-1,CASSQARGGHQETQYF,TGCGCCAGCAGCCAAGCCAGGGGGGGACACCAAGAGACCCAGTACTTC
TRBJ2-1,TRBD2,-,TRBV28,CASSKLAGVYEQFF,TGTGCCAGCAGTAAACTAGCGGGAGTATATGAGCAGTTCTTC
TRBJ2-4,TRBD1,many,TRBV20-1,CSAREHWTGTRAKNIQYF,TGCAGTGCTAGAGAGCACTGGACAGGGACGAGGGCCAAAAACATTCAGTACTTC
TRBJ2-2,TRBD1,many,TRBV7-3,CANIQGSGELFF,TGTGCCAACATACAGGGGTCCGGGGAGCTGTTTTTT
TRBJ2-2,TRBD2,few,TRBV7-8,CASSLARMGLAARELFF,TGTGCCAGCAGCTTAGCGCGTATGGGACTAGCGGCCCGGGAGCTGTTTTTT
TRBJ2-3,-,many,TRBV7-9,CASSLGHGETDTQYF,TGTGCCAGCAGCCTTGGACACGGGGAGACAGATACGCAGTATTTT
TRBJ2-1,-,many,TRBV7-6,CASSLVGSNNEQFF,TGTGCCAGCAGCTTAGTCGGCAGCAACAATGAGCAGTTCTTC
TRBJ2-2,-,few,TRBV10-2,CASTDGSGELFF,TGCGCCAGCACGGATGGGAGTGGGGAGCTGTTTTTT
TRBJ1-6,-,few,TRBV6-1,CASSRKTVGSYNSPLHF,TGTGCCAGCAGCCGTAAGACAGTCGGCTCCTATAATTCACCCCTCCACTTT
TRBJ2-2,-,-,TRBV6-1,CASVGRRDTGELFF,TGTGCCAGCGTCGGCCGCCGGGACACCGGGGAGCTGTTTTTT
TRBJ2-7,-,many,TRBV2,CASSESRGGEQYF,TGTGCCAGCAGTGAAAGTCGGGGAGGCGAGCAGTACTTC
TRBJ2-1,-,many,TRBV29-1,CSVDLRVRGGEQFF,TGCAGCGTTGACCTAAGGGTGCGAGGGGGTGAGCAGTTCTTC
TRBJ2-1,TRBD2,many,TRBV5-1,CASRPSGRYNEQFF,TGCGCCAGCAGACCTAGCGGGAGGTACAATGAGCAGTTCTTC
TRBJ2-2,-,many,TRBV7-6,CASSLVKGKTGELFF,TGTGCCAGCAGCTTAGTAAAGGGAAAAACCGGGGAGCTGTTTTTT
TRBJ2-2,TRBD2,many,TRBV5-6,CASSFAGVGDTGELFF,TGTGCCAGCAGCTTTGCGGGAGTAGGTGACACCGGGGAGCTGTTTTTT
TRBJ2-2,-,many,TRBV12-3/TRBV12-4,CASSGQLTGELFF,TGTGCCAGCAGCGGACAGCTCACCGGGGAGCTGTTTTTT
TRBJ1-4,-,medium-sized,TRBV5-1,CASSWMEATGEKLFF,TGCGCCAGCAGCTGGATGGAGGCCACCGGTGAAAAACTGTTTTTT
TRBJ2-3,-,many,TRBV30,CAWRTLTDTQYF,TGTGCCTGGCGGACCCTCACAGATACGCAGTATTTT
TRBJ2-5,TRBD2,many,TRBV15,CATSSRGGSETQYF,TGTGCCACCAGCAGCCGGGGGGGATCGGAGACCCAGTACTTC
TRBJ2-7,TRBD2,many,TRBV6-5,CASGLADYEQYF,TGTGCTTCGGGACTAGCGGACTACGAGCAGTACTTC
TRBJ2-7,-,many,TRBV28,CASSFLLGGKYEQYF,TGTGCCAGCAGTTTTCTTTTGGGGGGCAAGTACGAGCAGTACTTC
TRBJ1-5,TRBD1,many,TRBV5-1,CASSQTGQGGQPQHF,TGCGCCAGCAGCCAGACGGGACAGGGTGGTCAGCCCCAGCATTTT
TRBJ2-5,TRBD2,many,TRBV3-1,CASSHGSVAGGETQYF,TGTGCCAGCAGCCACGGGAGCGTAGCGGGAGGAGAGACCCAGTACTTC
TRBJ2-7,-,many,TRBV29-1,CSVRETRFYEQYF,TGCAGCGTCCGGGAAACAAGGTTCTACGAGCAGTACTTC
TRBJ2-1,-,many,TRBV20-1,CSPNMNEQFF,TGCAGTCCCAACATGAATGAGCAGTTCTTC